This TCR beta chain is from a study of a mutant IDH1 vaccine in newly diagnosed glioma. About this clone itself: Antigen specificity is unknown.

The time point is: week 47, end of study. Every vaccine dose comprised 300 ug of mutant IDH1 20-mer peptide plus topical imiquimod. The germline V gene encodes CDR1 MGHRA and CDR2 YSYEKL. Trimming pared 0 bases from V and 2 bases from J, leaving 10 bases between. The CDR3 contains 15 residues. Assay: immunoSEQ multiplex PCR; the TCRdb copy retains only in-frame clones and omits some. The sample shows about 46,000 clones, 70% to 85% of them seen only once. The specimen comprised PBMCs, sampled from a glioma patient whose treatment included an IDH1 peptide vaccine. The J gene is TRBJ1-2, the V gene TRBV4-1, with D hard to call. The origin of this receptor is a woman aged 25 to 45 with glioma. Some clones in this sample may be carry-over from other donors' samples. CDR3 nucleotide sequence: TGCGCCAGCAGCCAAGAGACCTGGGCGAACTATGGCTACACCTTC. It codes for CASSQETWANYGYTF.